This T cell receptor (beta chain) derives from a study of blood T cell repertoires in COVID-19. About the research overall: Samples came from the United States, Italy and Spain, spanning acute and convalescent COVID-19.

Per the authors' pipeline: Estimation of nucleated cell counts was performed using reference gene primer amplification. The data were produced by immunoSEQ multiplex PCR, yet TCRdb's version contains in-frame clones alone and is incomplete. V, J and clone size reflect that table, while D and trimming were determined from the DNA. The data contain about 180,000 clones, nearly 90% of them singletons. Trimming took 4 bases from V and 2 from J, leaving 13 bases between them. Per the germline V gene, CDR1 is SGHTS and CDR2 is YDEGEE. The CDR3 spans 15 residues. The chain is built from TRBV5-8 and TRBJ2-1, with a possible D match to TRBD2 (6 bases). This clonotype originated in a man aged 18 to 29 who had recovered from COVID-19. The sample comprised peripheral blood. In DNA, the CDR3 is TGTGCCAGCAGCGGCGGGATCTCCACCTACAATGAGCAGTTCTTC. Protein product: CASSGGISTYNEQFF. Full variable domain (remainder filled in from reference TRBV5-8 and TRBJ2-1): EAGVTQSPTHLIKTRGQQATLRCSPISGHTSVYWYQQALGLGLQFLLWYDEGEERNRGNFPPRFSGRQFPNYSSELNVNALELEDSALYLCASSGGISTYNEQFFGPGTRLTVL.